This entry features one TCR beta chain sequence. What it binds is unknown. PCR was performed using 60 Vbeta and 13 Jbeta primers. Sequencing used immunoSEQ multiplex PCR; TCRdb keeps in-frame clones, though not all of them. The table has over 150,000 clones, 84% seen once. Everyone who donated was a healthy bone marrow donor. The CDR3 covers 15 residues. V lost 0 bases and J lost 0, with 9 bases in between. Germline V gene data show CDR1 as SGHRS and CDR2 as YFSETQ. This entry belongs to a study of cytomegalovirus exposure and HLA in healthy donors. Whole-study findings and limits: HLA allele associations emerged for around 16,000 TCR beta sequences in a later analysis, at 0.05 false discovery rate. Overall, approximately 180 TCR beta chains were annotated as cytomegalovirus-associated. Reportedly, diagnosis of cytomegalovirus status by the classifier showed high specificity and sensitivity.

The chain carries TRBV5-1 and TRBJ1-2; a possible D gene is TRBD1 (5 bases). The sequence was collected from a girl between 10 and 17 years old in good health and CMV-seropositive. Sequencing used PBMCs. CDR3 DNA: TGCGCCAGCAGCTTGGCAGGGATCTCTAACTATGGCTACACCTTC. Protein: CASSLAGISNYGYTF.